One and the same sample provided the 5 T cell receptor beta chains below, sequenced in a study of OX40 agonist ivuxolimab in advanced cancers. The table came from immunoSEQ multiplex PCR; TCRdb's copy has only in-frame clones and leaves some out. The data contain approximately 96,000 clones, 90% of them singletons. The sequences come from CD4+ or CD8+ T cells sorted from blood, collected in a trial of the OX40 agonist ivuxolimab. The source is an adult with an advanced solid tumor such as melanoma, head and neck, liver or kidney cancer.

V is TRBV2 and J is TRBJ2-5; D remains unclear. CDR3 length equals 12 residues. V was shortened by 9 bases and J by 7 bases, with 15 bases between the two germline ends. The germline V gene has CDR1 SNHLY and CDR2 FYNNEI. Written as DNA, the CDR3 is TGTGCCAGTGGTCGGCGCGAAGGGACCCAGTACTTC. Residues: CASGRREGTQYF.

The chain uses TRBV18 and TRBJ2-7, with TRBD2 as a possible D gene (5 bases). The V end lost 5 bases, the J end lost 7 bases, and 9 bases lay between the germline ends. Germline V gives CDR1 KGHSH, CDR2 LQKENI. The length of the CDR3 is 11 residues. In nucleotides, the CDR3 is TGTGCCAGCTCATCCGCGGGTGAGCAGTACTTC. This gives the protein CASSSAGEQYF.

The chain has TRBV4-3 and TRBJ2-3; 7 bases align to TRBD1. The CDR3 loop spans 15 amino acids. V dropped 0 bases and J dropped 4; count of bases not matched to a gene: 4. Germline V gene sequence: CDR1 LGHNA, CDR2 YSLEER. The CDR3 region has the DNA TGCGCCAGCAGCCAAGATCCACAGGGGCCAGATACGCAGTATTTT. Its protein is CASSQDPQGPDTQYF.

The rearrangement joins TRBV5-6 to TRBJ2-3; TRBD1 aligns across 8 bases. There are 16 residues in the CDR3. Germline V gives CDR1 SGHDT, CDR2 YYEEEE. Losses at the gene ends were 4 bases for V and 3 bases for J; bases not matched to a gene: 10. CDR3 DNA: TGTGCCAGCAGCGCCGGGGCAGGGGGCCCTACAGATACGCAGTATTTT. As protein: CASSAGAGGPTDTQYF.

This CDR3 is CASRATGSNYGYTF. Written as DNA, the CDR3 is TGTGCCAGCAGGGCCACGGGATCTAACTATGGCTACACCTTC. The V call is TRBV27, the J call TRBJ1-2; D unclear. Germline loops: CDR1 MNHEY, CDR2 SMNVEV (reference sequence). CDR3 size: 14 residues. Between the trimmed V and J ends, which lost 6 bases and 0 bases, there was a span of 11 bases.